This is a list of T cell receptor beta chains from one sample in a study of cytomegalovirus exposure and HLA in healthy donors. The data were produced by immunoSEQ multiplex PCR, yet TCRdb's version contains in-frame clones alone and is incomplete. This table holds 200,000 or so clones, about 75% found once. The sample consisted of PBMCs. These receptors all stem from a man younger than 30 in good health and CMV-seronegative. The CDR3 runs from the conserved cysteine through the conserved F or W. Each record gives: CDR3 DNA, CDR3 protein, J gene, V gene, clone size, D gene. D genes are given only for firm matches. Size is omitted from some rows. Given values are once, few, many or a class for expanded clones.

DNA: TGCAGCGTTGATCAGACGGGGGAGAATGGCTACACCTTC
CDR3: CSVDQTGENGYTF
J: TRBJ1-2
V: TRBV29-1
size: .
D: .

DNA: TGTGCCTGGAGTGTATGGGGAGGTGAGACTGAAGCTTTCTTT
CDR3: CAWSVWGGETEAFF
J: TRBJ1-1
V: TRBV30
size: few
D: .

DNA: TGTGCCAGCAGTCCGACTAGCGGTATGTACAATGAGCAGTTCTTC
CDR3: CASSPTSGMYNEQFF
J: TRBJ2-1
V: TRBV6-5
size: .
D: TRBD2

DNA: TGTGCCAGCAGCTTGCAACAGGCCAACTATGGCTACACCTTC
CDR3: CASSLQQANYGYTF
J: TRBJ1-2
V: TRBV5-4
size: .
D: .

DNA: TGTGCCAGCGAAGGAGGGCCGTCGTACGAGCAGTACTTC
CDR3: CASEGGPSYEQYF
J: TRBJ2-7
V: TRBV27
size: .
D: .

DNA: TGTGCCAGTAAAGGGGACAGGGCTAGCAATCAGCCCCAGCATTTT
CDR3: CASKGDRASNQPQHF
J: TRBJ1-5
V: TRBV19
size: few
D: TRBD1

DNA: TGTGCCAGCAGCGTTACAGGGGGCGAGCAGTACTTC
CDR3: CASSVTGGEQYF
J: TRBJ2-7
V: TRBV7-9
size: .
D: TRBD1

DNA: TGTGCCATCAGTGGGGTTGGCGGGGCCGGGGAGCTGTTTTTT
CDR3: CAISGVGGAGELFF
J: TRBJ2-2
V: TRBV10-3
size: .
D: .

DNA: TGTGCCAGCAGCTTAGACGGCGGCCAAGAGACCCAGTACTTC
CDR3: CASSLDGGQETQYF
J: TRBJ2-5
V: TRBV7-2
size: few
D: .

DNA: TGTGCCAGCAGTCTCAGGGTCACTAATGAAAAACTGTTTTTT
CDR3: CASSLRVTNEKLFF
J: TRBJ1-4
V: TRBV28
size: .
D: .

DNA: TGCGCCAGCAGCTTGGGGCAGGCCTCAAACACTGAAGCTTTCTTT
CDR3: CASSLGQASNTEAFF
J: TRBJ1-1
V: TRBV5-1
size: few
D: .

DNA: TGTGCCAGCACCCTCCAGACTAGCGAGACAGATACGCAGTATTTT
CDR3: CASTLQTSETDTQYF
J: TRBJ2-3
V: TRBV28
size: few
D: TRBD2

DNA: TGTGCCAGCAGTCCCGGACTGTTGTCTGGAAACACCATATATTTT
CDR3: CASSPGLLSGNTIYF
J: TRBJ1-3
V: TRBV7-2
size: .
D: .

DNA: TGTGCCAGCACGAGCGGGGGGTTCTACGAGCAGTACTTC
CDR3: CASTSGGFYEQYF
J: TRBJ2-7
V: TRBV6-5
size: .
D: TRBD2

DNA: TGTGCCAGCAGCTCGAACAGGGGGGGGCCGGGAAACTATGGCTACACCTTC
CDR3: CASSSNRGGPGNYGYTF
J: TRBJ1-2
V: TRBV2
size: once
D: TRBD1

DNA: TGTGCCAGCTCACCAGGGGGCATCCATAATTCACCCCTCCACTTT
CDR3: CASSPGGIHNSPLHF
J: TRBJ1-6
V: TRBV18
size: few
D: .

DNA: TGCGCCAGCAGCTTGGTTGCTTCCGGGACAGAGGTCTACGAGCAGTACTTC
CDR3: CASSLVASGTEVYEQYF
J: TRBJ2-7
V: TRBV5-1
size: .
D: TRBD1

DNA: TGTGCCAGCAGTCCGGGACTAAGCACAGATACGCAGTATTTT
CDR3: CASSPGLSTDTQYF
J: TRBJ2-3
V: TRBV6-4
size: .
D: TRBD2

DNA: .
CDR3: CASSTLGQANTEAFF
J: TRBJ1-1
V: TRBV18
size: .
D: .

DNA: TGTGCCAGCAGCCAAGTTGACAAATCCTACGAGCAGTACTTC
CDR3: CASSQVDKSYEQYF
J: TRBJ2-7
V: TRBV13
size: .
D: .

DNA: TGCGCCAGCAGCTTGGGGTGGCAGGGGATAGGCGGCTACACCTTC
CDR3: CASSLGWQGIGGYTF
J: TRBJ1-2
V: TRBV5-1
size: .
D: .

DNA: TGTGCCAGCAGCCCCCGAGGAGGGGGCTTTAACTATGGCTACACCTTC
CDR3: CASSPRGGGFNYGYTF
J: TRBJ1-2
V: TRBV7-2
size: .
D: TRBD1

DNA: TGTGCCAGCAGCTTCGGACAGGGAGTCGAGACCCAGTACTTC
CDR3: CASSFGQGVETQYF
J: TRBJ2-5
V: TRBV11-2
size: .
D: TRBD1

DNA: TGTGCCAGCAGTTTATTCGGGGGGAGGTATGGCTACACCTTC
CDR3: CASSLFGGRYGYTF
J: TRBJ1-2
V: TRBV28
size: .
D: .

DNA: TGTGCCAGCAGTTTTAAGGGGCCCACCGGGGAGCTGTTTTTT
CDR3: CASSFKGPTGELFF
J: TRBJ2-2
V: TRBV7-2
size: .
D: .

DNA: TGTTCCAGCAGCTTAATGCTAGCGGGGGGGCCGGATACCGGGGAGCTGTTTTTT
CDR3: CSSSLMLAGGPDTGELFF
J: TRBJ2-2
V: TRBV7-9
size: .
D: TRBD2